One T cell receptor beta chain is described in this entry. In its sample, this clonotype was seen a few times. No antigen is known for it. No base quality information exists; no much larger clone differs at one position. This sample was included in a study of T-cell memory formation after mild COVID-19 (dated by TCRdb to the early 2020s). About the full investigation: TCR sequence clusters from the two donors were largely donor specific. In a couple of donors, T-cell clones that expanded and contracted after mild COVID-19 were tracked by sequencing TCRalpha and TCRbeta repertoires over time. The cohort comprised two young, previously healthy adult volunteers, one female and one male.

Broader findings and caveats from the paper: Contracting CD4+ clones appeared mostly in the CM and EM memory subsets, whereas CD8+ clones were enriched in EMRA. Clones contracting from day 15 to 85 had balanced CD4/CD8 phenotypes, while a second wave expanding from day 15 to 37 was biased towards CD4+. Whether the second-wave clones peaking on day 37 were SARS-CoV-2 specific was not confirmed. Some responding clones were found in pre-infection memory, which suggests that pre-existing cross-reactive memory T cells took part in the SARS-CoV-2 response. The study included only a couple of mild cases, and larger cohorts that include severe cases with pre-infection samples were judged to be necessary.

The germline V gene sets CDR1 to SGHTA and CDR2 to FQGNSA. V and J are trimmed by 1 base and 5 bases, and the gene matches miss 5 bases of the junction. The CDR3 runs 15 residues from the cysteine to the phenylalanine. Left in the record is the CDR3 DNA by itself, 45 bases read in frame from the first base. TCRdb lists the instrument as Illumina NovaSeq 6000. cDNA libraries for TCRalpha and TCRbeta were prepared by 5'RACE using constant-segment primers, with sample barcodes and unique molecular identifiers added. Trizol reagent was used to extract RNA from every sample. The libraries were amplified in two PCR steps, and the second step added a second sample barcode and Illumina TruSeq adapters. Libraries were sequenced on an Illumina NovaSeq with 2 x 150 bp paired-end reads. In the authors' own workflow: Demultiplexing of reads and collapsing into UMI-guided consensus sequences were performed with migec v1.2.7. Using mixcr v2.1.11, the UMI consensuses were aligned to TRA and TRB V and J templates and assembled into clonotypes. Expanded or contracted clonotypes were those called significant by both edgeR and NoisET, with noise models trained on biological replicates. For edgeR calls, the thresholds were a false discovery rate-adjusted p below 0.01 and a log2 fold-change of 1. PCA with hierarchical clustering of max-normalized trajectories of the 1000 most abundant clonotypes was used as exploratory dynamics analysis. The CD4 or CD8 phenotype of responding clones was assigned using the separately sequenced CD4+ and CD8+ repertoires. Through fastp at Q25 and MiXCR, TCRdb rebuilt clones from the public reads, retaining in-frame beta chains. One record per CDR3 amino acid sequence lists the most common genes and DNA. These V and J calls originate from TCRdb's pipeline instead of the authors' own analysis. This sample is represented by approximately 230,000 distinct CDR3 sequences; roughly 15% of them were singletons. The ten largest clones add up to 3.5% of the sample.

Ficoll-Paque density gradient centrifugation was used to isolate PBMCs. The V and J segments used are TRBV7-2 and TRBJ2-4, with TRBD1 identical over 7 junction bases. This sequence was found in a man aged 18 to 30 who had mild COVID-19 (a few samples of this study predate the infection). The sample titles of this study are shuffled in the database, so cell type and time point are left out; the donor was told from shared clones. Source material: PBMCs or a T cell subset sorted from them (not recorded which). CDR3 protein: CASSLGGGLQNIQYF. DNA sequence: TGTGCCAGCAGCTTAGGAGGGGGCCTCCAAAACATTCAGTACTTC.